The sequence of this T cell receptor (beta chain) was determined in a study of cytomegalovirus exposure and HLA in healthy donors. Study overall: An early data release held around 80 million unique TCRs from HLA-typed donors. Regarding the study as a whole: Several V segments, TRBV6-2 and TRBV6-3 among them, could not be told apart and were dropped. As confirmed in vitro, a few CMV-associated chains were specific for CMV antigens. Prior analysis indicated that the majority of TCR beta V segments exhibited productivity approximately 87% or approximately 30% of the time.

V was cut by 1 base and J by 3 bases, with 10 bases left in between. Germline lookup yields CDR1 MGHDK and CDR2 SYGVNS. The CDR3 is 15 amino acids. Turning to this clone: Antigen specificity is unknown.

It was with 60 Vbeta and 13 Jbeta primers that the PCR ran. Only in-frame clones appear in the TCRdb table, and some are missing; sequencing was by immunoSEQ multiplex PCR. The sample shows 140,000 to 150,000 clones, roughly 80% of them seen only once. The genes are TRBV25-1 and TRBJ1-5, with a possible D match to TRBD1 (5 bases). The material sequenced was PBMCs. The clonotype originates from a man in his forties or fifties in good health and CMV-seronegative. CDR3 DNA sequence: TGTGCCAGCAGTGAATGGCAGGGCGACAATCAGCCCCAGCATTTT. It specifies CASSEWQGDNQPQHF.